The clone carrying this T cell receptor (beta chain) has just one count. The junction does not match germline at one end; this may be a read error. The data belong to a study of T cell changes during pregnancy in multiple sclerosis. Sequenced by immunoSEQ multiplex PCR; TCRdb stores in-frame clones only, minus some. The sample comprises under 95,000 clones, 92% of which are singletons, and 1.5% to 2.5% rests with the top ten. The receptor was derived from a female donor with multiple sclerosis, enrolled in a pregnancy study. Specimen: peripheral blood, collected in the second trimester of pregnancy.

The CDR3 is CASGSGQGDF. The CDR3 bases are TGTGCCAGCGGGTCGGGACAGGGAGACTTC. V is TRBV28 and J is TRBJ2-5; TRBD1 matches at 9 bases. The CDR3 length is 10 residues. CDR1 is MDHEN, CDR2 SYDVKM, per germline.